One and the same sample provided the 19 T cell receptor beta chains below, sequenced in a study of blood T cell repertoires in COVID-19. Some clones are missing from TCRdb's copy, which holds only in-frame ones; the method was immunoSEQ multiplex PCR. The sample lists hundreds of thousands of clones; 70% to 90% were seen once. The sequencing sample was made of PBMCs or T cells enriched from blood (not recorded which). All receptors come from a woman aged 18-29 years with acute COVID-19.

The V gene is TRBV5-5, the J gene TRBJ1-2, with D unresolved. Trimming took 0 bases from V and 0 from J, leaving 12 bases between them. This CDR3 has 16 residues. Germline V gene sequence: CDR1 SGHKS, CDR2 YYEKEE (reference sequence). CDR3 residues: CASSLVLSDSNYGYTF. The CDR3 coding sequence is TGTGCCAGCAGCTTGGTGTTGTCAGATTCTAACTATGGCTACACCTTC.

A word on this clone: The identical CDR3 is also encoded by other nucleotide sequences in the sample. This chain uses TRBV7-2 with TRBJ2-5; TRBD2 agrees at 8 bases. V lost 1 base and J lost 2; bases outside the gene matches: 3. The length of the CDR3 is 15 residues. The germline gives CDR1 SGHTA, CDR2 FQGNSA. CDR3 DNA sequence: TGTGCCAGCAGCTTAGGCGGGGGGCCTCAAGAGACCCAGTACTTC. The encoded protein is CASSLGGGPQETQYF.

The chain links TRBV5-1 to TRBJ1-1, with no clear D. The V end was cut by 2 bases, the J end by 2 bases, with 4 bases between. Germline V lookup: CDR1 SGHRS, CDR2 YFSETQ. CDR3 length: 12 residues. The CDR3 region has the DNA TGCGCCAGCAGCTTCGGTAACACTGAAGCTTTCTTT. Translation: CASSFGNTEAFF.

The chain combines TRBV4-1 with TRBJ1-6, with 8 positions matching TRBD1. The germline V gene has CDR1 MGHRA and CDR2 YSYEKL. The V gene end was trimmed by 6 bases and the J gene end by 7 bases; junction bases not matched to a gene: 5. This CDR3 contains 14 residues. CDR3 in amino acids: CASSLGQENSPLHF. The CDR3, as DNA: TGCGCCAGCAGTCTGGGACAGGAGAATTCACCCCTCCACTTT.

V and J are TRBV21-1 and TRBJ2-2; the table's D call, TRBD1, has no DNA check behind it. TRBV21-1 is tagged as a pseudogene. The CDR3 runs 14 residues. The CDR3 nucleotides are TGTGCCAGCAGCGGGACAGTCAACACCGGGGAGCTGTTTTTT. The encoded protein is CASSGTVNTGELFF.

There are a few counts of this clone. V is TRBV7-2 and J is TRBJ1-4; D ambiguous. The CDR3 extends over 15 amino acids. Germline CDR1 is SGHTA and CDR2 is FQGNSA. Trimming cost V 4 bases and J 7 bases, with 16 bases left between them. The CDR3 region is CASSYRAARGEKLFF. The CDR3 bases are TGTGCCAGCAGCTATAGGGCGGCGCGGGGTGAAAAACTGTTTTTT. The complete variable domain, with remaining parts taken from reference TRBV7-2 and TRBJ1-4, reads GAGVSQSPSNKVTEKGKDVELRCDPISGHTALYWYRQSLGQGLEFLIYFQGNSAPDKSGLPSDRFSAERTGGSVSTLTIQRTQQEDSAVYLCASSYRAARGEKLFFGSGTQLSVL.

The count of this clone is one. The chain joins TRBV18 to TRBJ2-1, with D maybe TRBD2 (5 bases). Looked up from germline, CDR1 is KGHSH and CDR2 is LQKENI. The CDR3 has 13 residues. Trimming took 5 bases from V and 7 from J, leaving 12 bases between them. The CDR3 DNA reads TGTGCCAGCTCAACTGGACTGGTAAATGAGCAGTTCTTC. This sequence encodes CASSTGLVNEQFF.

The chain couples TRBV30 to TRBJ1-1; 7 bases match TRBD1. Germline-derived CDR1 and CDR2 are GTSNPN and SVGIG (reference sequence). V lost 4 bases and J lost 4; bases outside the gene matches: 6. The CDR3 has 13 amino acids. CDR3: CAWNGQGGTEAFF. DNA for the CDR3: TGTGCCTGGAACGGTCAGGGGGGCACTGAAGCTTTCTTT.

The chain links TRBV19 to TRBJ2-1, with D unclear. V gave up 3 bases and J gave up 5 bases, with 11 bases separating them. Germline values: CDR1 LNHDA, CDR2 SQIVND (reference sequence). The CDR3 consists of 14 residues. CDR3 amino acids: CASSIGRSHNEQFF. The DNA for the CDR3 is TGTGCCAGTAGTATTGGGCGCAGTCACAATGAGCAGTTCTTC.

This chain connects TRBV27 to TRBJ2-7, with D perhaps TRBD2 (5 bases). Germline V gene lookup returns CDR1 MNHEY and CDR2 SMNVEV (reference sequence). The CDR3 length is 15 residues. The V end lost 0 bases, the J end lost 4 bases, and 13 bases lay between the germline ends. Here the CDR3 DNA reads TGTGCCAGCAGTTTATCGAAAACCCGGGGTTACGAGCAGTACTTC. This translates into CASSLSKTRGYEQYF.

The V and J genes are TRBV3-1 (or the pseudogene TRBV3-2) and TRBJ2-7; D call uncertain. The CDR3 length is 14 residues. V was shortened by 0 bases and J by 0 bases, with 6 bases between the two germline ends. Germline CDR1 reads LGHDT; CDR2 reads YNNKEL (reference sequence). CDR3: CASSQDGSSYEQYF. The CDR3 DNA reads as TGTGCCAGCAGCCAAGACGGTAGCTCCTACGAGCAGTACTTC.

V usage is TRBV7-2 and J usage is TRBJ1-2; 8 bases fit TRBD1. J lost 5 bases, V lost 0 bases, and 2 bases had no gene match. CDR1 is SGHTA, CDR2 FQGNSA, per germline. The CDR3 covers 14 residues. The chain's CDR3 is CASSLATGGYGYTF. CDR3 bases: TGTGCCAGCAGCTTAGCAACAGGGGGGTATGGCTACACCTTC.

V gene TRBV4-3 combines with J gene TRBJ1-1, with D perhaps matching TRBD1 (5 bases). V was clipped by 2 bases and J by 5 bases, with 12 bases between them. The CDR3 is 14 residues long. Germline CDR1 and CDR2: LGHNA and YSLEER. CDR3 nucleotides: TGCGCCAGCAGCCAAACCCCACAGGAGACTGAAGCTTTCTTT. This sequence encodes CASSQTPQETEAFF.

The genes are TRBV7-8 and TRBJ2-1, with a possible D match to TRBD1 (6 bases). Germline assignment: CDR1 SGHVS and CDR2 FQNEAQ. V was pared by 1 base and J by 5 bases, with 12 bases between. The CDR3 loop spans 15 amino acids. The CDR3 loop is CASSLGQAANNEQFF. The CDR3 DNA is TGTGCCAGCAGCTTAGGACAGGCTGCGAACAATGAGCAGTTCTTC.

CDR3 residues: CASSGGKNNSPLHF. CDR3 sequence (DNA): TGTGCCAGCAGCGGAGGGAAAAATAATTCACCCCTCCACTTT. The chain uses TRBV13 and TRBJ1-6; D remains unclear. Deletions cut 5 bases from V and 5 bases from J, with 10 bases between. Per germline, CDR1 PRHDT and CDR2 FYEKMQ (reference sequence). This CDR3 contains 14 residues.

The chain carries TRBV2 and TRBJ1-2, with 7 bases that match TRBD1. V lost 4 bases, J lost 3 bases, and 5 bases stayed unmatched. Germline-derived CDR1 and CDR2 are SNHLY and FYNNEI. This CDR3 comprises 14 residues. The CDR3 spells CASSVSQGDYGYTF. CDR3 nucleotides: TGTGCCAGCAGTGTAAGTCAGGGGGACTATGGCTACACCTTC.

This clone was seen only a few times. V is TRBV6-5 and J is TRBJ1-6, with TRBD1 matching 7 bases. Germline CDR1 reads MNHEY; CDR2 reads SVGAGI. The V segment lost 7 bases and the J segment 13 bases; nucleotides outside the gene matches: 13. CDR3 length: 14 residues. The CDR3 DNA is TGTGCCAGCAACGGCAGGGGGATAGTTGGTCCCCTCCACTTT. Amino acid sequence: CASNGRGIVGPLHF.

The chain joins TRBV7-6 to TRBJ2-3; 16 bases are shared with TRBD2. The CDR3 has 17 amino acids. V trimming: 8 bases; J trimming: 2 bases; junction bases outside the gene matches: 7. CDR1 and CDR2 (germline): SGHVS, FNYEAQ. The CDR3 is CASGRGTSGRATDTQYF. In DNA form, the CDR3 reads TGTGCCAGCGGAAGAGGGACTAGCGGGAGGGCCACAGATACGCAGTATTTT.

J is TRBJ2-7 and V is TRBV29-1; 11 bases fit TRBD1. V lost 5 bases to trimming and J lost 2 bases; unmatched junction nucleotides: 2. Per germline, CDR1 SQVTM and CDR2 ANQGSEA. The CDR3 runs 13 residues. As DNA, the CDR3 is TGCAGCGTTCCGGGACAGGGGGCCTACGAGCAGTACTTC. The encoded protein is CSVPGQGAYEQYF.